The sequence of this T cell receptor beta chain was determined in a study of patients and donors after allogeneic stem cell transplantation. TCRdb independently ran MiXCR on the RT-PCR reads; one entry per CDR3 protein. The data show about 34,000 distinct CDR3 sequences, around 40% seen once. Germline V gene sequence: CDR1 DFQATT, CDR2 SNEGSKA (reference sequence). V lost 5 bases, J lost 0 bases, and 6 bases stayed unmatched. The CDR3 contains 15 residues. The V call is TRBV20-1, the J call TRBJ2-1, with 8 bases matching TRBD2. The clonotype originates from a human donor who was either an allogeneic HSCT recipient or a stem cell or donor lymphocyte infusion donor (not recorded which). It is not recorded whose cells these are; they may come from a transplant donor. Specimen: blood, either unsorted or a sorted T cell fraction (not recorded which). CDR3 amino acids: CSAGLAGLSYNEQFF. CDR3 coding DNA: TGCAGTGCTGGATTAGCGGGGCTCTCCTACAATGAGCAGTTCTTC.